A single sample gave rise to the 22 T cell receptor beta chains below, sequenced in a study of T cell repertoires in cytomegalovirus infection. TCRdb independently ran MiXCR on the reads; one entry per CDR3 protein. This table has 640,000 or so distinct CDR3 sequences, roughly 33% appearing once. Their specific antigens are unknown. The sequenced sample was cultured PBMCs, obtained from culture after CMV antigen stimulation. The origin of the receptors is a human donor in good health (CMV status not recorded). Some clones in this sample may be carry-over from other donors' samples.

The gene calls are TRBV6-5 and TRBJ1-4; the D is unclear. This CDR3 is built from 15 residues. CDR1 and CDR2 from the germline V gene are MNHEY and SVGAGI. V was clipped by 6 bases and J by 5 bases, with 16 bases between them. The CDR3 is CASRSPGPRNEKLFF. The CDR3 region has the DNA TGTGCCAGCAGAAGTCCAGGCCCGCGAAATGAAAAACTGTTTTTT.

Notes on this clonotype: At one boundary the junction diverges from the germline segment, which might be a read error. The chain carries TRBV28 and TRBJ2-1; D possibly corresponds to TRBD1 (5 bases). The CDR3 loop spans 16 amino acids. Germline V gene lookup returns CDR1 MDHEN and CDR2 SYDVKM. This CDR3 reads CASRSMQGRNYNEKFF. Written as DNA, the CDR3 is TGTGCCAGCAGATCTATGCAGGGCCGTAACTACAATGAGAAGTTCTTC.

A few counts support this clonotype. The chain recombines TRBV4-1 with TRBJ2-1; TRBD1 matches at 7 bases. CDR3 size: 16 residues. Looked up from germline, CDR1 is MGHRA and CDR2 is YSYEKL. V lost 3 bases, J lost 2 bases, and 7 bases stayed unmatched. The CDR3: CASSHRAGGTYNEQFF. The CDR3 DNA follows: TGCGCCAGCAGCCACAGGGCAGGGGGTACCTACAATGAGCAGTTCTTC.

The chain carries TRBV19 and TRBJ1-5; no clear D. This CDR3 contains 14 residues. Germline-derived CDR1 and CDR2 are LNHDA and SQIVND (reference sequence). The V end was cut by 4 bases, the J end by 3 bases, with 10 bases between. CDR3 DNA sequence: TGTGCCAGTAGTAACGGGTTCTTCAATCAGCCCCAGCATTTT. The encoded protein is CASSNGFFNQPQHF.

The sample holds a few counts of this clonotype. The chain employs TRBV7-2 and TRBJ2-7; D is perhaps TRBD1 (6 bases). Per the germline V gene, CDR1 is SGHTA and CDR2 is FQGNSA. V lost 6 bases, J lost 2 bases, and 14 bases lay in between. This CDR3 comprises 14 residues. CDR3 nucleotides: TGTGCCAGCAGTCTACAGGGAAGAGCCTACGAGCAGTACTTC. Translated: CASSLQGRAYEQYF.

This clonotype was found a few times. A much larger clone differs by one base, so this may be a read error. The chain carries TRBV7-3 and TRBJ1-2; 9 bases map to TRBD1. CDR3 length: 14 amino acids. CDR1 is SGHTA and CDR2 is FQGTGA in the germline V gene. V was clipped by 3 bases and J by 3 bases; unmatched bases: 2. Here the CDR3 reads CASSFGQGYYGYTF. The CDR3, as DNA: TGTGCCAGCAGCTTCGGACAGGGGTACTATGGCTACACCTTC.

The chain combines TRBV2 with TRBJ2-1, with 8 bases fitting TRBD1. V was pared by 8 bases and J by 2 bases, with 5 bases of the junction left unmatched. Germline V CDR1 and CDR2: SNHLY, FYNNEI. CDR3 length: 14 residues. The DNA of the CDR3 is TGTGCCAGCGGTGGACAGGGAACCTACAATGAGCAGTTCTTC. This translates into CASGGQGTYNEQFF. Supplemented by reference TRBV2 and TRBJ2-1, the full variable domain reads EPEVTQTPSHQVTQMGQEVILRCVPISNHLYFYWYRQILGQKVEFLVSFYNNEISEKSEIFDDQFSVERPDGSNFTLKIRSTKLEDSAMYFCASGGQGTYNEQFFGPGTRLTVL.

The J gene is TRBJ2-5, the V gene TRBV28; D unresolved. The V and J ends lost 5 bases and 4 bases respectively, with 11 bases between them. The CDR3 totals 13 residues. Germline CDR1 MDHEN, CDR2 SYDVKM. For the CDR3, the DNA is TGTGCCAGCAGTCGTACATCCTTAGAGACCCAGTACTTC. It translates to CASSRTSLETQYF.

This clonotype was recorded a few times. The chain employs TRBV6-5 and TRBJ2-3; possible D gene TRBD2, 5 bases. The germline gives CDR1 MNHEY, CDR2 SVGAGI. The CDR3 totals 17 residues. The V end was cut by 2 bases, the J end by 4 bases, with 19 bases between. The CDR3 loop is CASSYGSGQILADTQYF. In DNA form, the CDR3 reads TGTGCCAGCAGTTACGGGAGTGGGCAGATCCTGGCAGATACGCAGTATTTT.

The V call is TRBV11-3, the J call TRBJ1-3; D unclear. Per the germline V gene, CDR1 is SGHNT and CDR2 is YENEEA. The V and J ends lost 5 bases and 4 bases respectively, with 9 bases between them. This CDR3 has 13 amino acids. The CDR3 DNA sequence: TGTGCCAGCAGCCGATCTTCGGGAAACACCATATATTTT. It encodes CASSRSSGNTIYF.

This chain connects TRBV12-3 or TRBV12-4 to TRBJ1-5; D is ambiguous. V was clipped by 5 bases and J by 7 bases, with 12 bases between them. The length of the CDR3 is 13 residues. CDR3 in amino acids: CASSRTADQPQHF. CDR3 DNA sequence: TGTGCCAGCAGTCGGACGGCTGACCAGCCCCAGCATTTT.

This clonotype was seen only a few times. The rearrangement joins TRBV11-3 to TRBJ1-1; D is ambiguous. Germline V lookup: CDR1 SGHNT, CDR2 YENEEA. V was pared by 5 bases and J by 5 bases, with 9 bases between. This CDR3 contains 12 residues. CDR3 in DNA: TGTGCCAGCAGCCAGATGGGGACTGAAGCTTTCTTT. This gives the protein CASSQMGTEAFF.

As for this clonotype: One junction end does not reproduce the germline sequence, and a read error may be involved. The rearrangement joins TRBV7-4 to TRBJ2-7; 13 bases agree with TRBD2. This CDR3 has 15 residues. Germline loops: CDR1 SGHVT, CDR2 SQSDAQ. For the CDR3, the DNA is TGTGCCAGCAGCGGACTAGCGGGAGCAGGATACGAGCATTACTTC. Translation: CASSGLAGAGYEHYF.

The chain combines TRBV6-2 or TRBV6-3 with TRBJ2-3, with D hard to call. Trimming removed 6 bases at V and 2 bases at J, with 15 bases between. The CDR3 is 15 amino acids. Germline CDR1 and CDR2: MNHEY and SVGEGT. CDR3 DNA: TGTGCCAGCAGCCCCCCCGGACGTATCACAGATACGCAGTATTTT. Translating it yields CASSPPGRITDTQYF.

On this clonotype: One end of the junction fails to match germline, which may point to a read error. The chain employs TRBV10-1 and TRBJ2-7, with D perhaps matching TRBD2 (6 bases). Germline V gene lookup returns CDR1 WNHNN and CDR2 SYGVQD (reference sequence). The CDR3 has 14 residues. Here the CDR3 reads CASSEAEGSHEQYF. CDR3 DNA: TGCGCCAGCAGTGAGGCGGAGGGCTCCCACGAGCAGTACTTC.

This clonotype has only a few counts. This chain connects TRBV7-8 to TRBJ1-5; 10 bases are a match to TRBD1. With V trimmed by 2 bases and J by 7 bases, 8 bases remained unmatched. Germline V lookup: CDR1 SGHVS, CDR2 FQNEAQ. This CDR3 has 16 amino acids. The CDR3 here is CASSLRDRGISQPQHF. Written as DNA, the CDR3 is TGTGCCAGCAGCTTACGGGACAGGGGAATTAGCCAGCCCCAGCATTTT.

The rearrangement links TRBV28 to TRBJ2-2; TRBD2 aligns across 9 bases. The length of the CDR3 is 14 residues. CDR1 is MDHEN and CDR2 is SYDVKM in the germline V gene. V gave up 6 bases and J gave up 3 bases; unmatched junction bases: 2. The CDR3 reads CASRRGGDTGELFF. The DNA for the CDR3 is TGTGCCAGCAGGCGCGGGGGGGACACCGGGGAGCTGTTTTTT.

The J gene is TRBJ2-1, the V gene TRBV7-2; 7 positions match TRBD2. Germline lookup yields CDR1 SGHTA and CDR2 FQGNSA. There are 14 residues in the CDR3. The V segment lost 5 bases and the J segment 8 bases; nucleotides outside the gene matches: 9. The CDR3 is CASSTRTSFYEQFF. The DNA of the CDR3 is TGTGCCAGCAGCACACGGACTAGTTTCTATGAGCAGTTCTTC.

This clonotype came up a few times. The chain joins TRBV28 to TRBJ2-4; D may be TRBD2 (6 bases). This CDR3 spans 18 amino acids. Deletions cut 6 bases from V and 0 bases from J, with 21 bases between. Germline CDR1 is MDHEN and CDR2 is SYDVKM. DNA of the CDR3: TGTGCCAGCAGCGAACCTGGAGGGGCTCCAATAGCCAAAAACATTCAGTACTTC. As protein: CASSEPGGAPIAKNIQYF. Together with reference TRBV28 and TRBJ2-4, the CDR3 gives the full variable domain: DVKVTQSSRYLVKRTGEKVFLECVQDMDHENMFWYRQDPGLGLRLIYFSYDVKMKEKGDIPEGYSVSREKKERFSLILESASTNQTSMYLCASSEPGGAPIAKNIQYFGAGTRLSVL.

This CDR3 is CASSPPTGEGTPLHF. The CDR3 DNA is TGTGCCAGCTCACCTCCCACAGGGGAAGGTACGCCCCTCCACTTT. This chain uses TRBV18 with TRBJ1-6; 7 bases agree with TRBD1. The germline gives CDR1 KGHSH, CDR2 LQKENI. The CDR3 sequence is 15 residues long. Unmatched junction bases numbered 12, after V lost 3 bases and J lost 13 bases. Filled out from reference TRBV18 and TRBJ1-6, the complete variable domain reads NAGVMQNPRHLVRRRGQEARLRCSPMKGHSHVYWYRQLPEEGLKFMVYLQKENIIDESGMPKERFSAEFPKEGPSILRIQQVVRGDSAAYFCASSPPTGEGTPLHFGNGTRLTVT.

The chain carries TRBV11-2 and TRBJ1-2; D gene unclear. The germline V gene encodes CDR1 SGHAT and CDR2 FQNNGV. CDR3 length equals 12 residues. Trimming removed 5 bases from V and 6 bases from J, with 10 bases in between. Written as DNA, the CDR3 is TGTGCCAGCAGCCACGAGGGTGATGGCTACACCTTC. Its protein product is CASSHEGDGYTF.

CDR3 sequence: CASSQSYPPKPRAGGPVMNEQFF. DNA for the CDR3: TGCGCCAGCAGTCAATCTTACCCTCCCAAGCCCCGGGCGGGAGGGCCAGTCATGAATGAGCAGTTCTTC. J is TRBJ2-1 and V is TRBV23-1; TRBD2 agrees at 9 bases. TRBV23-1 is reported as an ORF; its role is uncertain. The CDR3 is 23 amino acids. J lost 7 bases, V lost 0 bases, and 28 bases had no gene match.